These T cell receptor beta chains were read from a single sample in a study of blood T cell repertoires in COVID-19. The data were produced by immunoSEQ multiplex PCR, yet TCRdb's version contains in-frame clones alone and is incomplete. The sample lists roughly 250,000 clones, approximately 85% occurring once. The sequenced sample consisted of peripheral blood. These receptors were collected from a human donor with COVID-19, enrolled during active disease. The donor label of this sample is uncertain. CDR3s include the opening cysteine and the closing phenylalanine or tryptophan. The D gene is left open where the match is weak. Some rows mark clone size as missing; the rest say once, few, many or name a class of expanded clone.

size | J | D | V | CDR3 | DNA
. | TRBJ1-1 | . | TRBV5-1 | CASSLAGRLNTEAFF | TGCGCCAGCAGCTTGGCCGGGAGACTGAACACTGAAGCTTTCTTT
. | TRBJ2-7 | . | TRBV7-8 | CASSFGQSEQYF | TGTGCCAGCAGCTTCGGACAGAGCGAGCAGTACTTC
. | TRBJ2-2 | . | TRBV18 | CASSPLATTGELFF | TGTGCCAGCTCACCTCTAGCGACAACCGGGGAGCTGTTTTTT
. | TRBJ2-3 | . | TRBV4-2 | CASSQDARAFGRDTQYF | TGTGCCAGCAGCCAAGATGCGCGGGCGTTTGGGCGGGATACGCAGTATTTT
. | TRBJ1-2 | TRBD1 | TRBV7-2 | CASSLSGQGNYGYTF | TGTGCCAGCAGCTTGAGCGGACAGGGAAACTATGGCTACACCTTC
many | TRBJ1-2 | TRBD1 | TRBV5-4 | CASSGDRGFYGYTF | TGTGCCAGCAGCGGGGACAGGGGTTTCTATGGCTACACCTTC
. | TRBJ1-5 | . | TRBV15 | CATSLQVGSNQPQHF | TGTGCCACCAGCCTACAGGTGGGTAGCAATCAGCCCCAGCATTTT
. | TRBJ2-1 | TRBD2 | TRBV29-1 | CSVGTSGSDEQFF | TGCAGCGTGGGGACTAGCGGGAGTGATGAGCAGTTCTTC
. | TRBJ1-4 | . | TRBV11-2 | CASSFEGEKLFF | TGTGCCAGCAGCTTCGAGGGTGAAAAACTGTTTTTT
few | TRBJ2-7 | TRBD1 | TRBV3-1/TRBV3-2 | CASSPRDRNYEQYF | TGTGCCAGCAGCCCCCGGGACAGAAACTACGAGCAGTACTTC
. | TRBJ2-3 | TRBD2 | TRBV14 | CASSQGKASSGLYTLSSTDTQYF | TGTGCCAGCAGCCAAGGAAAAGCGTCTAGCGGGTTATATACCCTTTCGTCCACAGATACGCAGTATTTT
. | TRBJ1-5 | . | TRBV12-5 | CASGPSGLSNQPQHF | TGTGCTAGTGGCCCCAGCGGCCTGAGCAATCAGCCCCAGCATTTT
. | TRBJ1-2 | TRBD1 | TRBV4-1 | CASSQEMTGPYYGYTF | TGCGCCAGCAGCCAAGAAATGACAGGGCCATACTATGGCTACACCTTC
once | TRBJ1-4 | TRBD1 | TRBV19 | CASSQTRDSSNEKLFF | TGTGCCAGTAGTCAGACACGGGACAGCTCTAATGAAAAACTGTTTTTT
. | TRBJ2-3 | . | TRBV5-1 | CASSLLQGNTDTQYF | TGCGCCAGCAGCTTGTTACAGGGAAACACAGATACGCAGTATTTT
. | TRBJ2-1 | . | TRBV5-6 | CASSLAGTTRGRDEQFF | TGTGCCAGCAGCTTGGCCGGGACAACCCGGGGGAGGGATGAGCAGTTCTTC
. | TRBJ1-2 | TRBD1 | TRBV10-3 | CAISEGQGVSNYGYTF | TGTGCCATCAGCGAAGGACAGGGGGTTTCTAACTATGGCTACACCTTC
. | TRBJ2-5 | TRBD1 | TRBV7-6 | CASSPWDRHEQETQYF | TGTGCCAGCAGCCCATGGGACAGGCACGAGCAAGAGACCCAGTACTTC
. | TRBJ2-1 | TRBD2 | TRBV9 | CASSPRTSALYNEQFF | TGTGCCAGCAGCCCACGGACTAGCGCACTCTACAATGAGCAGTTCTTC
. | TRBJ2-2 | TRBD1 | TRBV19 | CATPGQGKLDTGELFF | TGTGCCACGCCGGGACAGGGGAAATTGGACACCGGGGAGCTGTTTTTT
. | TRBJ1-1 | TRBD1 | TRBV5-1 | CASSLDRGYAMNTEAFF | TGCGCCAGCAGCTTGGACAGGGGGTATGCGATGAACACTGAAGCTTTCTTT
. | TRBJ2-1 | . | TRBV3-1/TRBV3-2 | CASSQGNRGQFF | TGTGCCAGCAGCCAAGGAAATCGGGGTCAGTTCTTC
. | TRBJ2-5 | TRBD1 | TRBV12-5 | CASGSETGGRETQYF | TGTGCTAGTGGTTCAGAGACAGGGGGACGAGAGACCCAGTACTTC
. | TRBJ2-7 | . | TRBV5-1 | CASSLSDGRQQGHEQYF | TGCGCCAGCAGCTTGTCGGATGGGCGGCAGCAGGGGCACGAGCAGTACTTC
. | TRBJ1-2 | TRBD1 | TRBV28 | CASSPGRGRIYGYTF | TGTGCCAGCAGTCCCGGTAGGGGGCGCATCTATGGCTACACCTTC
. | TRBJ1-5 | . | TRBV28 | CASSLRIGGQPQHF | TGTGCCAGCAGTTTGCGGATTGGGGGGCAGCCCCAGCATTTT
once | TRBJ2-5 | TRBD2 | TRBV2 | CASSDTSGRETQYF | TGTGCCAGCAGTGATACTAGCGGGAGGGAGACCCAGTACTTC
. | TRBJ1-4 | . | TRBV12-3/TRBV12-4 | CASSLKGLKLFF | TGTGCCAGCAGTTTAAAGGGGCTAAAACTGTTTTTT
. | TRBJ2-5 | . | TRBV3-1/TRBV3-2 | CASSPQGGAQETQYF | TGTGCCAGCAGCCCCCAGGGTGGGGCTCAAGAGACCCAGTACTTC
. | TRBJ1-2 | TRBD1 | TRBV30 | CAWSVGTGGRGYTF | TGTGCCTGGAGTGTCGGGACAGGGGGCCGGGGCTACACCTTC
. | TRBJ2-3 | TRBD2 | TRBV30 | CAWSGRVADTQYF | TGTGCCTGGAGCGGGAGGGTGGCAGATACGCAGTATTTT
. | TRBJ2-3 | TRBD1 | TRBV7-9 | CASSTRTGVSTDTQYF | TGTGCCAGCAGCACCCGGACAGGGGTTAGCACAGATACGCAGTATTTT
. | TRBJ2-5 | . | TRBV29-1 | CSVESVGGETQYF | TGCAGCGTTGAATCGGTTGGAGGGGAGACCCAGTACTTC
. | TRBJ2-7 | TRBD2 | TRBV19 | CASSIEVGTSGFYEQYF | TGTGCCAGTAGTATAGAAGTCGGGACTAGCGGTTTTTACGAGCAGTACTTC
few | TRBJ1-2 | . | TRBV7-8 | CASSLVSLGAGYGYTF | TGTGCCAGCAGCTTAGTTTCTCTGGGGGCTGGCTATGGCTACACCTTC
. | TRBJ2-7 | TRBD2 | TRBV9 | CASSADLTTSGYPYEQYF | TGTGCCAGCAGCGCCGACTTGACAACTAGCGGGTATCCTTACGAGCAGTACTTC
. | TRBJ2-5 | . | TRBV6-5 | CASRNGFGETQYF | TGTGCCAGCAGGAACGGGTTCGGTGAGACCCAGTACTTC